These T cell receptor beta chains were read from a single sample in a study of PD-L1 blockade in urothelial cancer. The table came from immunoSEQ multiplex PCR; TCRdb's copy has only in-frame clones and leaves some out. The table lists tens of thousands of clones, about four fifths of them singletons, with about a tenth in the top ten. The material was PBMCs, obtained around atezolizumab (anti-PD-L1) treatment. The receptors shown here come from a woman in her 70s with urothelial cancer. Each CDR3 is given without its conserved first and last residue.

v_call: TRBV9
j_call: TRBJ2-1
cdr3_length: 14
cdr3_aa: ASSAGLAGVLNEQF

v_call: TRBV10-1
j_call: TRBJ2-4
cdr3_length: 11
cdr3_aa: ASSNPPGNIQY

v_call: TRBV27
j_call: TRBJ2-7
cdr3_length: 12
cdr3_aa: ASSFGGGYYEQY

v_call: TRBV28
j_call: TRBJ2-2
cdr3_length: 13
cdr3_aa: ASSLGLAGDGELF

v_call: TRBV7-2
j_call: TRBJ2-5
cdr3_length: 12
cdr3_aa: ASSLAPVKETQY

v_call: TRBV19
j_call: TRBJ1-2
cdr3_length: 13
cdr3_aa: ASSMDRVLHYGYT

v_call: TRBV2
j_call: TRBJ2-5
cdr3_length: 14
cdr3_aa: ASTSLAGLSGETQY

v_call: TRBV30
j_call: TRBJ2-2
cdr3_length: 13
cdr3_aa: AWGMAGVNTGELF

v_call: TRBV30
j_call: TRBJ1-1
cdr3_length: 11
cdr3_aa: AWRVGRVTEAF

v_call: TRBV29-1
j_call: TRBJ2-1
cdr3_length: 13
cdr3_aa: SVTGTGGLHNEQF

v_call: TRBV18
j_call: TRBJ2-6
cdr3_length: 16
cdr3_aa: ASSPRAGGSSGANVLT

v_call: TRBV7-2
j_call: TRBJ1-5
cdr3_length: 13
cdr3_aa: ASSLVVNSNQPQH

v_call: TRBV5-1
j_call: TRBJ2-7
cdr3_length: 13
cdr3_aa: ASSLTGTGLYEQY

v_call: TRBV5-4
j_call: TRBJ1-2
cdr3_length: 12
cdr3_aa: ASSFEQGLAGYT

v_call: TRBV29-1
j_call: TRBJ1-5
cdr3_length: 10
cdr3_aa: SVGQSNQPQH

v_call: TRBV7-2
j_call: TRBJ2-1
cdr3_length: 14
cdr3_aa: ASSLVPSGGAFEQF

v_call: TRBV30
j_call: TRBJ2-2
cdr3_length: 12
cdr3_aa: AWSQTRGAGELF

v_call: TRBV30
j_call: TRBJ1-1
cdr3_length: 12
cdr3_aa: AWGPPTGGPEAF

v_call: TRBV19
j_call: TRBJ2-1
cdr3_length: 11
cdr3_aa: ATSGLAYNEQF

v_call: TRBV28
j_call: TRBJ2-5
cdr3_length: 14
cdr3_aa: ASSLSGTGPKETQY

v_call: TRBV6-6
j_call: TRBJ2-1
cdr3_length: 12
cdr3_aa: ASSYSLGASEQF

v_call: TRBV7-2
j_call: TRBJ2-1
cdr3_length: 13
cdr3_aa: ASSAAPSSYNEQF

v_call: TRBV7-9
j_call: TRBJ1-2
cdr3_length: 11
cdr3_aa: ASSGDRVYGYT